This TCR beta chain was recovered during a study of control samples from healthy donors and cancer patients. This table comes from immunoSEQ multiplex PCR, and its TCRdb copy is limited to in-frame clones, with some not included. The sample includes a few hundred thousand clones, roughly 90% of them seen just once. The junction had 15 bases not matched to a gene; V was cut back by 1 base and J by 6 bases. Germline CDR1 SGHAT, CDR2 FQNNGV. The CDR3 loop spans 17 amino acids. This chain joins TRBV11-2 and TRBJ2-7; 7 nucleotides align to TRBD2. What was sequenced was PBMCs. The receptor's source is a man in his forties with head and neck cancer. In nucleotides, the CDR3 is TGTGCCAGCAGCTTAGCGGTAGGGCTCGGGACTACTCCCGAGCAGTACTTC. Amino acids: CASSLAVGLGTTPEQYF.